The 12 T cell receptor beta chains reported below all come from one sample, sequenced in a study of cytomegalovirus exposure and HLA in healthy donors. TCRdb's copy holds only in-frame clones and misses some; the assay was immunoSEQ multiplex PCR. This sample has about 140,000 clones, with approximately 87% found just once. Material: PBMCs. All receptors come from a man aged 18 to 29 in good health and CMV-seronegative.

This CDR3 reads CASSQDTGGGRYNEQFF. The CDR3 DNA sequence: TGCGCCAGCAGCCAAGATACCGGGGGAGGGAGATACAATGAGCAGTTCTTC. This chain uses TRBV4-3 with TRBJ2-1, with TRBD2 matching 7 bases. The germline V gene encodes CDR1 LGHNA and CDR2 YSLEER. The CDR3 consists of 17 residues. V lost 0 bases, J lost 4 bases, and 9 bases stayed unmatched.

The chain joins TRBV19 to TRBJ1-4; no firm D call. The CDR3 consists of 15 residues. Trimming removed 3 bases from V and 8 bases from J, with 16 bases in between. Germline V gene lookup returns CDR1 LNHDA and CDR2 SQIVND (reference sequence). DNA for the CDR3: TGTGCCAGTAGTATTAGGTGGAGAGGAGACGAAAAACTGTTTTTT. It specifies CASSIRWRGDEKLFF.

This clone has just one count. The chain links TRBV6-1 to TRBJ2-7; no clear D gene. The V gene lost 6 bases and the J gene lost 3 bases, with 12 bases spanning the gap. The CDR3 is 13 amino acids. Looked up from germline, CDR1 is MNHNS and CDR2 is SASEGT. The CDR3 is CASSEPPRYEQYF. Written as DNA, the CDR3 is TGTGCCAGCAGCGAACCTCCCCGCTACGAGCAGTACTTC.

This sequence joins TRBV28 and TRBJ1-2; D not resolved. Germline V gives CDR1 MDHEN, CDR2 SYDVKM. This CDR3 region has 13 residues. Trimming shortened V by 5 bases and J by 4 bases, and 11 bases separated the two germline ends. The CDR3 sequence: CASSNNQFYGYTF. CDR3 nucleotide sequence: TGTGCCAGCAGTAATAATCAGTTCTATGGCTACACCTTC.

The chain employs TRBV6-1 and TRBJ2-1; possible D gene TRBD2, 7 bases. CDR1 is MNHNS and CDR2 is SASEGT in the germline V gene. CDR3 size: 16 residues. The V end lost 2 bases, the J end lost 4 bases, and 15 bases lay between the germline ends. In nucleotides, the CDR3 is TGTGCCAGCAGTGAATGGGCAGGGGAGGGATACAATGAGCAGTTCTTC. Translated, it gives CASSEWAGEGYNEQFF.

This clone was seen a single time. The CDR3 coding sequence is TGTGCCAGCAGCTTAGCGCTCAGGGCCTATGGCTACACCTTC. Its translation is CASSLALRAYGYTF. The rearrangement links TRBV11-2 to TRBJ1-2, with D possibly being TRBD1 (5 bases). The CDR3 is made up of 14 amino acids. The germline V and J ends were trimmed by 1 base and 4 bases, with 10 bases remaining between them. The germline CDR1 and CDR2 sequences are SGHAT and FQNNGV.

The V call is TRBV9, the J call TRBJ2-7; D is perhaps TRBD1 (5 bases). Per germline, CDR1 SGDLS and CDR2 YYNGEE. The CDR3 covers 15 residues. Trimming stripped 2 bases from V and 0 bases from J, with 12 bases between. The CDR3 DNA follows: TGTGCCAGCAGCGTTGGGGCCCAGAACTCCTACGAGCAGTACTTC. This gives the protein CASSVGAQNSYEQYF.

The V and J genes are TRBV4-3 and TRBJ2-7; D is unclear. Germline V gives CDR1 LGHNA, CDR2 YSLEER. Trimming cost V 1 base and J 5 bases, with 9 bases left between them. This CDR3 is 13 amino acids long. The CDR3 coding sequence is TGCGCCAGCAGCCAAGGCCTAGGCGACGAGCAGTACTTC. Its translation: CASSQGLGDEQYF.

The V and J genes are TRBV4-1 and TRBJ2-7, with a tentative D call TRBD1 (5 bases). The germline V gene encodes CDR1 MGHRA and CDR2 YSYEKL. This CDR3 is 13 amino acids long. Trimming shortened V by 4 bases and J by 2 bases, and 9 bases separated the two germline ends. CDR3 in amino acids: CASSREQAYEQYF. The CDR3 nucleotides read TGCGCCAGCAGCCGAGAACAGGCCTACGAGCAGTACTTC.

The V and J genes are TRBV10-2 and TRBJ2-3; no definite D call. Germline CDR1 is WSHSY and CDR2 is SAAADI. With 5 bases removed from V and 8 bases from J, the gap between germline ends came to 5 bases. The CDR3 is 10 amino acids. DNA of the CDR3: TGCGCCAGCAGTTACGGTACGCAGTATTTT. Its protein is CASSYGTQYF.

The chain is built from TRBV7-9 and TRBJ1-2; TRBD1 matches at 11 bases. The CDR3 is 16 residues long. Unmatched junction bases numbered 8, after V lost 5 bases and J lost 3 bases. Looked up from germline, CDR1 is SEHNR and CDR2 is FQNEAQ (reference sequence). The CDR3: CASSHLPGQGDYGYTF. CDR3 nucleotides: TGTGCCAGCAGCCATCTACCGGGACAGGGGGACTATGGCTACACCTTC.

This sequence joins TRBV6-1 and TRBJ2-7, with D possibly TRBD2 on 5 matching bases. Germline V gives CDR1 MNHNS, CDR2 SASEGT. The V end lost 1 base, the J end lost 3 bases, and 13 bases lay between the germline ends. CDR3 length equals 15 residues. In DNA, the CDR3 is TGTGCCAGCAGTGAAGTAGCGCGGGTCTACTACGAGCAGTACTTC. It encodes CASSEVARVYYEQYF.